Presented here are 11 T cell receptor beta chains from one specimen sequenced in a study of response to subunit inactivated influenza vaccine. TCRdb redid the calling of the RT-PCR reads with MiXCR, one entry per CDR3 protein. The table has approximately 520,000 distinct CDR3 sequences, about 25% seen once. Sequencing was performed on CD4+ T cells sorted from PBMCs, taken 5 to 6 days after vaccination. The receptors originated from a man in his forties or fifties who received an inactivated influenza vaccine.

V gene TRBV20-1 combines with J gene TRBJ2-5; 8 bases line up with TRBD2. Germline CDR1 reads DFQATT; CDR2 reads SNEGSKA (reference sequence). V lost 3 bases and J lost 5; bases outside the gene matches: 5. The CDR3 totals 13 residues. This CDR3 reads CSASGGARETQYF. The CDR3, as DNA: TGCAGTGCTAGCGGGGGGGCCCGGGAGACCCAGTACTTC.

The chain employs TRBV10-3 and TRBJ2-7, with 12 positions matching TRBD2. J was trimmed by 4 bases and V by 5 bases; bases with no gene match: 9. Germline CDR1 reads ENHRY; CDR2 reads SYGVKD. The CDR3 length is 16 residues. CDR3 DNA: TGTGCCATCAGTTCGACGACTAGCGGGAGTCTGTACGAGCAGTACTTC. Translating gives CAISSTTSGSLYEQYF.

The rearrangement joins TRBV2 to TRBJ2-1, with D perhaps matching TRBD2 (7 bases). The CDR3 extends over 15 amino acids. With 6 bases removed from V and 2 bases from J, the gap between germline ends came to 14 bases. Per germline, CDR1 SNHLY and CDR2 FYNNEI. The CDR3 here is CASSRRRGPYNEQFF. In DNA, the CDR3 is TGTGCCAGCAGCCGTAGGCGGGGGCCCTACAATGAGCAGTTCTTC.

The DNA for the CDR3 is TGTGCCAGCAGCTTACTTCCAGGGGGAAGCAATCAGCCCCAGCATTTT. This translates into CASSLLPGGSNQPQHF. The chain joins TRBV7-4 to TRBJ1-5; TRBD1 agrees at 7 bases. The CDR3 extends over 16 amino acids. With V trimmed by 2 bases and J by 1 base, 5 bases remained unmatched. The germline CDR1 and CDR2 sequences are SGHVT and SQSDAQ.

This clonotype was detected a few times. For the CDR3, the DNA is TGTGCCAGCAGCTTAATGAGTGGGATGAACACCGGGGAGCTGTTTTTT. Translated, it gives CASSLMSGMNTGELFF. The chain is built from TRBV7-3 and TRBJ2-2; D is unclear. The CDR3 loop spans 16 amino acids. Germline assignment: CDR1 SGHTA and CDR2 FQGTGA. Trimming took off 1 base at V and 1 base at J, with 10 bases between the two ends.

The chain links TRBV7-9 to TRBJ2-7, with 9 bases that match TRBD2. Germline lookup yields CDR1 SEHNR and CDR2 FQNEAQ (reference sequence). CDR3 length: 16 amino acids. Trimming removed 5 bases from V and 5 bases from J; junction bases left unmatched: 13. The CDR3 sequence: CASSQWGGRASHEQYF. DNA of the CDR3: TGTGCCAGCAGCCAATGGGGCGGGAGGGCGAGCCACGAGCAGTACTTC.

CDR3 region: CSAPGPSRGNTEAFF. The DNA of the CDR3 is TGCAGTGCCCCCGGACCCTCTCGGGGGAACACTGAAGCTTTCTTT. V is TRBV20-1 and J is TRBJ1-1, with D unclear. Trimming shortened V by 6 bases and J by 1 base, and 18 bases separated the two germline ends. CDR3 length: 15 residues. Germline CDR1 DFQATT, CDR2 SNEGSKA (reference sequence).

J is TRBJ1-2 and V is TRBV6-1; the match to TRBD1 covers 8 bases. The J segment lost 1 base and the V segment lost 6 bases, leaving 7 bases of the junction unmatched. The CDR3 totals 15 residues. Germline CDR1 MNHNS, CDR2 SASEGT. The CDR3 DNA is TGTGCCAGCAGACCGGGGACAGGACTTAACTATGGCTACACCTTC. It is translated as CASRPGTGLNYGYTF.

There are a few counts of this clonotype. The gene calls are TRBV12-3 or TRBV12-4 and TRBJ2-1; possible D gene TRBD1, 5 bases. This CDR3 is built from 15 residues. The V and J ends lost 7 bases and 0 bases respectively, with 13 bases between them. The CDR3 spells CASNPGFSSYNEQFF. CDR3 sequence (DNA): TGTGCCAGCAACCCAGGGTTTAGCTCCTACAATGAGCAGTTCTTC.

This clonotype occurred a few times. The chain employs TRBV7-9 and TRBJ2-5; TRBD1 is a possible D gene (5 bases). The germline V gene encodes CDR1 SEHNR and CDR2 FQNEAQ (reference sequence). CDR3 size: 13 residues. Trimming shortened V by 5 bases and J by 2 bases, and 9 bases separated the two germline ends. In DNA form, the CDR3 reads TGTGCCAGCAGCAGCAGGGTGCAAGAGACCCAGTACTTC. This translates into CASSSRVQETQYF.

This clonotype was counted at least ten times. This sequence joins TRBV12-3 or TRBV12-4 and TRBJ2-5; 9 bases match TRBD1. V lost 5 bases and J lost 4; bases outside the gene matches: 8. The CDR3 runs 15 residues. The chain's CDR3 is CASSTRTGVRETQYF. In nucleotides, the CDR3 is TGTGCCAGCAGTACCAGGACAGGGGTTCGAGAGACCCAGTACTTC.